The 18 T cell receptor beta chains below all came from one sample that was sequenced in a study of blood T cells in healthy people across ages. Primers used in a second PCR of roughly 6 to 11 cycles were a sample-barcoded 5' primer and a J-beta primer mix. A single record per CDR3 protein comes from TCRdb applying MiXCR to the 5' RACE reads. The sample has around 1,500,000 distinct CDR3 sequences, 28% seen once. Sequencing was performed on blood. The receptors derive from a young woman in good health.

The chain recombines TRBV12-3 or TRBV12-4 with TRBJ2-4; weak D call: TRBD2 (7 bases). V was shortened by 6 bases and J by 13 bases, with 22 bases between the two germline ends. The CDR3 length is 14 residues. Here the CDR3 DNA reads TGTGCCAGCAGCAACGGGGGGCGGAACAATGAGCAGTACTTC. This codes for CASSNGGRNNEQYF.

This clonotype was recorded a few times. The chain has TRBV15 and TRBJ2-7; D is unresolved. Germline CDR1 is LNHNV and CDR2 is YYDKDF (reference sequence). This CDR3 region has 14 residues. V lost 5 bases and J 4 bases, leaving 15 bases between the germline ends. This chain's CDR3 is CATSGPGFGYEQYF. In nucleotides, the CDR3 is TGTGCCACCAGCGGGCCCGGATTTGGATACGAGCAGTACTTC. The variable domain in full, with the rest retrieved from reference TRBV15 and TRBJ2-7, is DAMVIQNPRYQVTQFGKPVTLSCSQTLNHNVMYWYQQKSSQAPKLLFHYYDKDFNNEADTPDNFQSRRPNTSFCFLDIRSPGLGDTAMYLCATSGPGFGYEQYFGPGTRLTVT.

The chain's CDR3 is CSAKQGAATEAFF. The DNA of the CDR3 is TGCAGTGCTAAACAGGGGGCCGCCACTGAAGCTTTCTTT. The V call is TRBV20-1, the J call TRBJ1-1; TRBD1 matches 9 bases. The trim removed 4 bases at V and 4 bases at J, leaving 4 bases unmatched. The V gene's germline CDR1 is DFQATT and CDR2 SNEGSKA (reference sequence). The CDR3 spans 13 residues.

This clonotype showed up just a few times. The chain carries TRBV6-5 and TRBJ2-7; D is ambiguous. The assigned J gene may be wrong: the sequence end matches TRBJ2-5 better. This CDR3 spans 18 amino acids. Germline loops: CDR1 MNHEY, CDR2 SVGAGI. The CDR3 region has the DNA TGTGCCAGCAGTTACGGGGTCCCTCTGATCGCGGAAAAAGAGACCCAGTACTTC. Protein sequence: CASSYGVPLIAEKETQYF.

V and J are TRBV5-6 and TRBJ2-2; tentatively, D is TRBD2 (5 bases). V gave up 1 base and J gave up 2 bases, with 9 bases separating them. The CDR3 contains 15 residues. From germline, CDR1 is SGHDT and CDR2 YYEEEE. The CDR3 region has the DNA TGTGCCAGCAGCTTGCTAGCCGTAAACACCGGGGAGCTGTTTTTT. As protein: CASSLLAVNTGELFF.

The V gene is TRBV5-1, the J gene TRBJ1-6; TRBD1 agrees at 10 bases. Germline V gene sequence: CDR1 SGHRS, CDR2 YFSETQ. CDR3 length equals 16 residues. V was pared by 0 bases and J by 9 bases, with 6 bases of the junction left unmatched. For the CDR3, the DNA is TGCGCCAGCAGCTTGGGCCGGACAGGGGGTAGTTCACCCCTCCACTTT. Translated, it gives CASSLGRTGGSSPLHF.

The chain carries TRBV4-1 and TRBJ2-2, with 7 bases lining up with TRBD2. Germline CDR1 reads MGHRA; CDR2 reads YSYEKL. Trimming took 4 bases from V and 4 from J; bases not matched to a gene: 15. This CDR3 is built from 18 residues. The CDR3 coding sequence is TGCGCCAGCAGCCGAGGTAATGGCGGGAGTATTATCACCGGGGAGCTGTTTTTT. Translation: CASSRGNGGSIITGELFF.

The J gene is TRBJ2-5, the V gene TRBV5-1; no clear D. CDR1 and CDR2 from the germline V gene are SGHRS and YFSETQ. CDR3 length equals 15 residues. The V gene lost 4 bases and the J gene lost 4 bases, with 17 bases spanning the gap. CDR3 nucleotide sequence: TGCGCCAGCAGCAGGAGCCCGGGTCCAACAGAGACCCAGTACTTC. Translated: CASSRSPGPTETQYF. Drawing the rest from reference TRBV5-1 and TRBJ2-5, the complete variable domain is KAGVTQTPRYLIKTRGQQVTLSCSPISGHRSVSWYQQTPGQGLQFLFEYFSETQRNKGNFPGRFSGRQFSNSRSEMNVSTLELGDSALYLCASSRSPGPTETQYFGPGTRLLVL.

This clonotype was counted many times. The gene calls are TRBV20-1 and TRBJ2-1, with 13 bases that match TRBD2. This CDR3 comprises 13 residues. Germline trimming cut 6 bases from V and 9 bases from J; bases unmatched to any gene: 5. Germline CDR1 is DFQATT and CDR2 is SNEGSKA (reference sequence). In DNA form, the CDR3 reads TGCAGTGCCCCCGGACTAGCGGGAGCTGAGCAGTTCTTC. As protein: CSAPGLAGAEQFF.

This clonotype was picked up a small number of times. The chain is built from TRBV27 and TRBJ2-7; D tentatively reads TRBD1 or TRBD2 (5 bases each). The ends were cut back, 6 bases at V and 3 bases at J, with 12 bases in the middle. The CDR3 has 13 amino acids. Per the germline V gene, CDR1 is MNHEY and CDR2 is SMNVEV (reference sequence). CDR3: CASRGTAHYEQYF. The CDR3 bases are TGTGCCAGCAGGGGGACGGCGCACTACGAGCAGTACTTC.

This clonotype has a handful of counts. V gene TRBV7-8 combines with J gene TRBJ2-1; 9 bases match TRBD2. The CDR3 contains 14 residues. J was trimmed by 9 bases and V by 3 bases; bases with no gene match: 6. Germline loops: CDR1 SGHVS, CDR2 FQNEAQ. DNA of the CDR3: TGTGCCAGCAGCTTCCATGGTAGCGGGGGTGAGCAGTTCTTC. It is translated as CASSFHGSGGEQFF.

There are many counts of this clonotype. V gene TRBV12-3 or TRBV12-4 combines with J gene TRBJ2-1; 7 nucleotides agree with TRBD2. The V and J ends lost 7 bases and 5 bases, in that order; junction bases with no gene match: 8. This CDR3 comprises 14 residues. The CDR3 sequence is CASNRYGGNNEQFF. Here the CDR3 DNA reads TGTGCCAGCAATAGGTACGGGGGGAACAATGAGCAGTTCTTC.

The rearrangement joins TRBV7-9 to TRBJ2-1; TRBD1 aligns across 8 bases. CDR1 SEHNR and CDR2 FQNEAQ come from the germline V gene (reference sequence). V shed 6 bases and J 3 bases; nucleotides not matched to a gene: 10. The CDR3 length is 16 residues. The CDR3 nucleotides read TGTGCCAGCAGGAACCCGGGACAGGACCACTACAATGAGCAGTTCTTC. It translates to CASRNPGQDHYNEQFF.

To note about this clonotype: This sequence may be a read error, since a much larger clone differs from it by one base. This rearrangement joins TRBV5-5 to TRBJ2-7; D not resolved. The CDR3 consists of 14 residues. Germline V gene data show CDR1 as SGHKS and CDR2 as YYEKEE (reference sequence). The CDR3 sequence is CTSSLAWGSYEQYF. The DNA of the CDR3 is TGTACCAGCAGCTTGGCCTGGGGATCCTACGAGCAGTACTTC. The full variable domain, rest sourced from reference TRBV5-5 and TRBJ2-7, is DAGVTQSPTHLIKTRGQQVTLRCSPISGHKSVSWYQQVLGQGPQFIFQYYEKEERGRGNFPDRFSARQFPNYSSELNVNALLLGDSALYLCTSSLAWGSYEQYFGPGTRLTVT.

In its sample, this clonotype was seen a few times. CDR3 nucleotides: TGTGCCAGCAGTGTCTCCCCAATCTACGAGCAGTACTTC. Protein sequence: CASSVSPIYEQYF. This chain connects TRBV12-3 or TRBV12-4 to TRBJ2-7; unclear D gene. V lost 5 bases and J 3 bases, leaving 11 bases between the germline ends. The CDR3 sequence is 13 residues long.

In this sample, this clonotype turned up once. CDR3 loop: CATSRLGTANSYGYTF. DNA for the CDR3: TGTGCCACCAGCAGACTTGGGACAGCGAACTCATATGGCTACACCTTC. This chain connects TRBV15 to TRBJ1-2; 7 bases map to TRBD1. The V gene end was trimmed by 2 bases and the J gene end by 5 bases; junction bases not matched to a gene: 11. CDR1 LNHNV and CDR2 YYDKDF come from the germline V gene (reference sequence). The CDR3 runs to 16 residues.

This chain uses TRBV29-1 with TRBJ2-1; 12 bases fit TRBD2. The germline V gene encodes CDR1 SQVTM and CDR2 ANQGSEA. The CDR3 spans 18 residues. J gave up 0 bases and V 6 bases, and 12 bases lay outside the gene matches. The CDR3 sequence is CSVALGTSGFSSYNEQFF. DNA of the CDR3: TGCAGCGTCGCCCTGGGGACTAGCGGGTTTAGCTCCTACAATGAGCAGTTCTTC.

The chain links TRBV6-6 to TRBJ2-7, with D possibly matching TRBD2 (5 bases). V was trimmed by 2 bases and J by 5 bases, leaving 7 bases between them. This CDR3 has 12 amino acids. CDR1 is MNHNY and CDR2 is SVGAGI in the germline V gene (reference sequence). Here the CDR3 DNA reads TGTGCCAGCAGTTACCCAGCGGACGAGCAGTACTTC. This encodes CASSYPADEQYF.